The clone carrying this T cell receptor beta chain turned up a few times. What it binds is not known. The source of the sample is a study of blood T cells in healthy people across ages. For the study at large: Using template switching, researchers captured about one barcoded beta molecule for each two T cells. General observations from the study: Older individuals had lower TCR beta diversity per million T cells (the decline was roughly linear).

Donors each provided about 10 milliliters of peripheral blood. It was with a sample-barcoded 5' primer and a J-beta primer mix that a second PCR of about 7 to 12 cycles was run. One entry per CDR3 protein, called by TCRdb with MiXCR from the 5' RACE reads. The table lists about a million distinct CDR3 sequences, roughly two fifths of them singletons. Germline values: CDR1 SNHLY, CDR2 FYNNEI. The CDR3 contains 14 residues. V dropped 5 bases and J dropped 7; count of bases not matched to a gene: 2. The V gene is TRBV2, the J gene TRBJ1-4; TRBD1 aligns across 12 bases. The receptor was derived from a man aged 18 to 30 in good health. Source material: blood. This CDR3 reads CASSRDRGLEKLFF. CDR3 nucleotides: TGTGCCAGCAGTCGGGACAGGGGGCTTGAAAAACTGTTTTTT. The entire variable domain, with the rest obtained from reference TRBV2 and TRBJ1-4, is as follows: EPEVTQTPSHQVTQMGQEVILRCVPISNHLYFYWYRQILGQKVEFLVSFYNNEISEKSEIFDDQFSVERPDGSNFTLKIRSTKLEDSAMYFCASSRDRGLEKLFFGSGTQLSVL.